The rows below give T cell receptor beta chains drawn from one sample of a study of blood T cell repertoires in COVID-19. Profiled with immunoSEQ multiplex PCR; TCRdb holds only in-frame clones, not every one. The data show about 220,000 clones, with 82% seen just once and about 15% held by the top ten. Specimen: PBMCs or T cells enriched from blood (not recorded which). The receptors shown here come from a man aged 40-49 years who had recovered from COVID-19. Each CDR3 is given with its conserved first and last residue. The D gene is left open where the match is weak. Clone size is stated in some rows and not others, as once, few, many or a class when expanded.

CASSPLEGQIGEKLFF	TGTGCCAGCTCACCCCTTGAGGGCCAGATTGGGGAAAAACTGTTTTTT	NA	NA	TRBV18	TRBJ1-4
CSASPRTGQDEQFF	TGCAGTGCTAGTCCTCGGACAGGGCAGGATGAGCAGTTCTTC	TRBD1	NA	TRBV20-1	TRBJ2-1
CASSEVSGKGLPSGNTIYF	TGTGCCAGCAGTGAAGTGTCGGGAAAGGGCCTACCCTCTGGAAACACCATATATTTT	NA	NA	TRBV2	TRBJ1-3
CARVPSGGSEAFF	TGTGCCAGGGTCCCCTCGGGGGGGAGTGAAGCTTTCTTT	NA	NA	TRBV21-1	TRBJ1-1
CASSQTVLLYEQYF	TGTGCCAGCAGCCAAACAGTTCTGCTATACGAGCAGTACTTC	NA	NA	TRBV14	TRBJ2-7
CASSEQLTGEEKLFF	TGTGCCAGCAGTGAACAATTAACAGGGGAAGAAAAACTGTTTTTT	TRBD1	NA	TRBV6-1	TRBJ1-4
CASSLGRVNQPQHF	TGTGCCAGCAGCTTAGGCAGGGTCAATCAGCCCCAGCATTTT	NA	NA	TRBV7-2	TRBJ1-5
CARGGKDTQYF	TGTGCCCGAGGGGGTAAAGATACGCAGTATTTT	NA	NA	TRBV2	TRBJ2-3
CASSLLGGEQFF	TGTGCCAGCAGCCTCTTGGGAGGTGAGCAGTTCTTC	NA	NA	TRBV3-1/TRBV3-2	TRBJ2-1
CASSASQGDTEAFF	TGTGCCAGCAGCGCCTCACAGGGGGACACTGAAGCTTTCTTT	TRBD1	NA	TRBV9	TRBJ1-1
CASSIRTSTQTPADFF	TGTGCCAGCAGCATAAGAACATCGACGCAAACCCCGGCGGATTTCTTC	NA	once	TRBV7-9	TRBJ2-1
CASSLNPGQGGSPLHF	TGTGCCAGCAGCTTAAACCCGGGACAGGGAGGTTCACCCCTCCACTTT	TRBD1	once	TRBV7-3	TRBJ1-6
CAIVGTDTQYF	TGTGCGATAGTTGGCACAGATACGCAGTATTTT	NA	NA	TRBV28	TRBJ2-3
CASSSGVYGYTF	TGTGCCAGCAGTTCAGGGGTCTATGGCTACACCTTC	NA	NA	TRBV28	TRBJ1-2
CASSLQRGGDTQYF	TGTGCCAGCAGCTTACAGCGGGGGGGGGATACGCAGTATTTT	TRBD2	NA	TRBV11-1	TRBJ2-3
CASSLSGPTEAFF	TGTGCCAGCAGCTTGAGCGGACCCACTGAAGCTTTCTTT	NA	many	TRBV11-2	TRBJ1-1
CASSSYGTSNEQFF	TGTGCCAGCAGCTCTTACGGGACTAGCAATGAGCAGTTCTTC	TRBD2	NA	TRBV7-9	TRBJ2-1
CASSLNRETYEQYF	TGTGCCAGCAGCTTAAATCGGGAAACCTACGAGCAGTACTTC	NA	NA	TRBV7-2	TRBJ2-7
CASSPRDSDTQYF	TGTGCCAGCAGCCCCCGGGACTCGGATACGCAGTATTTT	NA	NA	TRBV5-6	TRBJ2-3
CASSLGQGALDTEAFF	TGTGCCAGCAGCTTGGGACAGGGGGCTCTGGACACTGAAGCTTTCTTT	TRBD1	NA	TRBV5-4	TRBJ1-1
CASSPSGERGKYEQYF	TGTGCCAGCAGTCCATCGGGAGAGCGGGGTAAATACGAGCAGTACTTC	TRBD2	NA	TRBV25-1	TRBJ2-7
CASSNRGRGTNEKLFF	TGTGCCAGCAGTAACAGGGGGCGGGGAACTAATGAAAAACTGTTTTTT	TRBD1	NA	TRBV2	TRBJ1-4
CASSTGLADEQFF	TGTGCCAGCAGCACCGGACTAGCCGATGAGCAGTTCTTC	TRBD2	NA	TRBV13	TRBJ2-1
CGTSGYNEQFF	TGTGGGACTAGCGGGTACAATGAGCAGTTCTTC	TRBD2	NA	TRBV7-2	TRBJ2-1
CATSDSTGLSNQPQHF	TGTGCCACCAGTGATTCGACAGGCTTGAGCAATCAGCCCCAGCATTTT	NA	few	TRBV24-1	TRBJ1-5
CASSVVGNRGTEAFF	TGTGCCAGCAGCGTAGTAGGCAACAGGGGCACTGAAGCTTTCTTT	TRBD1	NA	TRBV9	TRBJ1-1
CASSIPHASNYGYTF	TGTGCCAGTAGTATACCCCACGCCAGTAACTATGGCTACACCTTC	NA	NA	TRBV19	TRBJ1-2
CASSAGVEQFF	TGTGCCAGCAGCGCAGGGGTAGAGCAGTTCTTC	NA	NA	TRBV9	TRBJ2-1
CASSYTGDDNEQFF	TGTGCCAGCAGTTACACAGGGGACGACAATGAGCAGTTCTTC	TRBD1	NA	TRBV6-5	TRBJ2-1
CASSQGARGLYEQYF	TGTGCCAGCAGCCAAGGGGCCAGGGGGCTTTACGAGCAGTACTTC	TRBD1	NA	TRBV7-8	TRBJ2-7
CASSTPGRVQDQPQHF	TGTGCCAGTAGTACCCCGGGCAGGGTACAGGATCAGCCCCAGCATTTT	NA	NA	TRBV19	TRBJ1-5
CASIEAGRTNEQFF	TGTGCCAGCATCGAAGCGGGTAGAACCAATGAGCAGTTCTTC	NA	once	TRBV28	TRBJ2-1
CASSLMTGSGQETQYF	TGCGCCAGCAGCTTAATGACAGGGAGTGGCCAAGAGACCCAGTACTTC	TRBD1	NA	TRBV5-1	TRBJ2-5
CASSPRAFF	TGTGCCAGCAGCCCCCGAGCTTTCTTT	NA	NA	TRBV12-3/TRBV12-4	TRBJ1-1
CASSLFGDRRYNEQFF	TGTGCCAGCAGCTTATTCGGGGACAGGAGATACAATGAGCAGTTCTTC	TRBD1	NA	TRBV7-3	TRBJ2-1
CATSRDRGAYNEQFF	TGTGCCACCAGCAGAGACAGGGGGGCCTACAATGAGCAGTTCTTC	NA	NA	TRBV15	TRBJ2-1
CSPVHPLIDYEQYF	TGCAGCCCTGTACACCCCCTCATTGACTACGAGCAGTACTTC	NA	NA	TRBV29-1	TRBJ2-7
CAISDGAFGYGYTF	TGTGCCATCAGTGATGGGGCGTTCGGCTATGGCTACACCTTC	NA	NA	TRBV10-3	TRBJ1-2
CASSPPGRPTGEVASEFF	TGTGCCAGCTCACCACCAGGGCGTCCGACAGGGGAGGTGGCAAGCGAGTTCTTC	TRBD1	NA	TRBV18	TRBJ2-1
CASSEAALAELFF	TGTGCCAGCAGTGAAGCCGCGCTTGCGGAGCTGTTTTTT	NA	many	TRBV2	TRBJ2-2
CASSVDGSGSSGNEQFF	TGTGCCAGCAGCGTAGATGGTAGCGGGAGTTCGGGCAATGAGCAGTTCTTC	TRBD2	NA	TRBV9	TRBJ2-1
CASSHGLVAYEQYF	TGCGCCAGCAGCCATGGTCTAGTAGCTTACGAGCAGTACTTC	NA	NA	TRBV4-1	TRBJ2-7
CASSQTSGSFVEQFF	TGTGCCAGCAGCCAAACTAGCGGGAGTTTCGTTGAGCAGTTCTTC	TRBD2	NA	TRBV4-2	TRBJ2-1
CASSLSRDRGTEAFF	TGTGCCAGCAGCTTGAGCCGGGACAGGGGTACTGAAGCTTTCTTT	TRBD1	NA	TRBV7-9	TRBJ1-1
CASSLGQDLGLEQYF	TGCGCCAGCAGCTTGGGGCAGGATCTAGGACTCGAGCAGTACTTC	NA	NA	TRBV5-1	TRBJ2-7
CASSPPLAASTDTQYF	TGCGCCAGCAGCCCACCCCTAGCGGCTAGCACAGATACGCAGTATTTT	TRBD2	NA	TRBV5-1	TRBJ2-3